This TCR beta chain was recovered during a study of blood T cell repertoires in COVID-19. Study summary: Material from acute and convalescent COVID-19 was sourced from the United States, Italy and Spain. PBMCs, B-cell-depleted T cells, or T cells provided the cDNA or gDNA that made up the material.

Trimming pared 4 bases from V and 2 bases from J, leaving 11 bases between. The length of the CDR3 is 14 residues. The germline V gene encodes CDR1 SGHTA and CDR2 FQGTGA. Under the authors' procedure: Quantification of nucleated cells was approximated via reference gene primer amplification. The method was immunoSEQ multiplex PCR; TCRdb's version includes in-frame clones alone and lacks a portion of them. V, J and clone size reflect that table, while D and trimming were determined from the DNA. In the table there are roughly 180,000 clones, about 88% of which are singletons. This clone was seen just once.

This clonotype originated in a man in his late teens or twenties with acute or convalescent COVID-19. This chain uses TRBV7-3 with TRBJ1-1; D call uncertain. The sequenced sample consisted of peripheral blood. CDR3 loop: CASSSSGANTEAFF. CDR3 DNA: TGTGCCAGCAGCTCCAGCGGAGCTAACACTGAAGCTTTCTTT.